Listed below are T cell receptor beta chains from one sample, sequenced in a study of cytomegalovirus exposure and HLA in healthy donors. The repertoire was sequenced with immunoSEQ multiplex PCR; TCRdb's copy has only in-frame clones and lacks some. Of 150,000 to 200,000 clones listed, roughly two thirds were seen once; the top ten hold roughly 2.7%. The sequenced material came from PBMCs. The receptors derive from a middle-aged woman in good health and CMV-seropositive. The CDR3 runs from the conserved cysteine through the conserved F or W. The D gene is left open where the match is weak. Expanded clones are given a class, and other clones once, few, many or no size at all.

j_call v_call clone_size d_call cdr3_aa cdr3_nt
TRBJ2-3 TRBV11-3 NA NA CASSPHSSTDTQYF TGTGCCAGCAGCCCACATTCTAGCACAGATACGCAGTATTTT
TRBJ2-1 TRBV7-3 once NA CASSLIGDTYNEQFF TGTGCCAGCAGCTTAATCGGGGACACCTACAATGAGCAGTTCTTC
TRBJ1-1 TRBV9 NA NA CASGEGGTEAFF TGTGCCAGCGGGGAAGGGGGCACTGAAGCTTTCTTT
TRBJ2-1 TRBV7-6 NA NA CASSLTSSYNEQFF TGTGCCAGCAGCTTGACTAGCTCCTACAATGAGCAGTTCTTC
TRBJ2-1 TRBV6-4 NA TRBD2 CASSDLLAGYNEQFF TGTGCCAGCAGTGACCTCCTAGCGGGTTACAATGAGCAGTTCTTC
TRBJ1-2 TRBV9 NA NA CASSPGGNYGYTF TGTGCCAGCAGTCCGGGGGGGAACTATGGCTACACCTTC
TRBJ2-7 TRBV28 NA TRBD2 CASSGLAGPARYEQYF TGTGCCAGCAGTGGCCTAGCGGGTCCTGCTCGGTACGAGCAGTACTTC
TRBJ1-1 TRBV5-1 NA TRBD1 CASSGDRGLMNTEAFF TGCGCCAGCAGCGGGGACAGGGGACTCATGAACACTGAAGCTTTCTTT
TRBJ1-2 TRBV28 few TRBD1 CASSFGGTGLRGYPF TGTGCCAGCAGTTTTGGTGGGACAGGTCTCCGGGGCTACCCCTTC
TRBJ1-1 TRBV20-1 few NA CSAPLGTEAFF TGCAGTGCTCCACTCGGCACTGAAGCTTTCTTT
TRBJ1-5 TRBV29-1 NA NA CSAGGYSNQPQHF TGCAGCGCGGGAGGGTATAGCAATCAGCCCCAGCATTTT
TRBJ1-5 TRBV5-6 NA NA CASSRGGDSNQPQNF TGTGCCAGCAGTCGAGGGGGGGATAGCAATCAGCCCCAGAATTTT
TRBJ2-1 TRBV15 NA NA CATSRDRREPEQFF TGTGCCACCAGCAGAGATCGGAGGGAACCCGAGCAGTTCTTC
TRBJ1-2 TRBV11-2 NA NA CASSLVQGLGYGYTF TGTGCCAGCAGCTTAGTCCAGGGGCTCGGCTATGGCTACACCTTC
TRBJ1-1 TRBV9 NA NA CASSVAMNTEAFF TGTGCCAGCAGCGTAGCTATGAACACTGAAGCTTTCTTT
TRBJ2-5 TRBV29-1 NA NA CSVDQGQETQYF TGCAGCGTTGACCAGGGGCAAGAGACCCAGTACTTC
TRBJ1-3 TRBV6-6 NA TRBD1 CASSYTGQGNTIYF TGTGCCAGCAGTTACACGGGACAGGGAAACACCATATATTTT
TRBJ2-7 TRBV5-6 few TRBD2 CASSGTSGNYEQYF TGTGCCAGCAGCGGGACTAGCGGGAACTACGAGCAGTACTTC
TRBJ2-3 TRBV27 NA NA CASSSLRIDTQYF TGTGCCAGCAGTTCCCTACGTATTGATACGCAGTATTTT
TRBJ1-5 TRBV19 NA NA CASSIEAIYTTYQPQHF TGTGCCAGTAGTATAGAGGCCATCTATACGACTTATCAGCCCCAGCATTTT
TRBJ2-2 TRBV4-3 NA TRBD2 CASSKTSGITGELFF TGCGCCAGCAGCAAGACTAGCGGGATCACCGGGGAGCTGTTTTTT
TRBJ2-3 TRBV9 NA TRBD2 CASSGTSGSTDTQYF TGTGCCAGCAGCGGGACTAGCGGGAGCACAGATACGCAGTATTTT
TRBJ2-6 TRBV19 NA TRBD1 CASSIDRRTGGSGANVLTF TGTGCCAGTAGTATAGATCGAAGGACAGGGGGTTCTGGGGCCAACGTCCTGACTTTC
TRBJ2-1 TRBV27 NA TRBD1 CASSLDRDNEQFF TGTGCCAGCAGTTTGGACAGGGACAATGAGCAGTTCTTC
TRBJ2-4 TRBV7-6 once NA CASSLSQGRDIQYF TGTGCCAGCAGCTTATCGCAGGGAAGGGACATTCAGTACTTC
TRBJ2-1 TRBV6-6 NA TRBD2 CASSYSLAGEGNEQFF TGTGCCAGCAGTTACTCTCTAGCGGGAGAAGGCAATGAGCAGTTCTTC
TRBJ2-3 TRBV7-3 few NA CASSFTASDTQYF TGTGCCAGCAGCTTTACTGCTTCAGATACGCAGTATTTT
TRBJ2-7 TRBV4-3 NA TRBD1 CASSPGTGGYHEQYF TGCGCCAGCAGCCCGGGGACAGGGGGCTACCACGAGCAGTACTTC
TRBJ1-2 TRBV9 NA TRBD1 CASSETGFDGYTF TGTGCCAGCAGCGAGACAGGGTTTGATGGCTACACCTTC
TRBJ2-7 TRBV7-8 NA NA CASSYQGHLGEQYF TGTGCCAGCAGCTACCAGGGCCATTTAGGGGAGCAGTACTTC
TRBJ2-7 TRBV4-3 NA NA CASSQDPTDRYYEQYF TGCGCCAGCAGCCAAGATCCGACAGACAGATATTACGAGCAGTACTTC
TRBJ2-1 TRBV4-1 NA TRBD2 CASSQDRLAGSYNEQFF TGCGCCAGCAGCCAAGACCGACTAGCGGGCTCCTACAATGAGCAGTTCTTC
TRBJ2-3 TRBV7-3 few NA CASSLRGPADTQYF TGTGCCAGCAGCTTAAGAGGGCCTGCAGATACGCAGTATTTT
TRBJ2-1 TRBV28 few TRBD1 CASITTGGSYNEQFF TGTGCCAGCATAACAACAGGGGGCTCCTACAATGAGCAGTTCTTC
TRBJ1-2 TRBV2 NA NA CASSDKDYYGYTF TGTGCCAGCAGTGACAAGGACTACTATGGCTACACCTTC
TRBJ2-5 TRBV5-4 NA TRBD2 CASSFGLAGTQYF TGTGCCAGCAGCTTCGGACTAGCTGGGACCCAGTACTTC
TRBJ1-1 TRBV27 NA NA CASSLRQPLMNTEAFF TGTGCCAGCAGTCTCCGACAGCCATTAATGAACACTGAAGCTTTCTTT